One sample yielded the 17 T cell receptor beta chains listed below, sequenced in a study of cytomegalovirus exposure and HLA in healthy donors. The PCR used 60 Vbeta and 13 Jbeta primers. The repertoire was sequenced with immunoSEQ multiplex PCR; TCRdb's copy has only in-frame clones and lacks some. Among roughly 96,000 clones, around 74% were seen once, and the ten largest hold around 14%. Sample: PBMCs. These receptors came from a woman between 70 and 85 years old in good health and CMV-seropositive.

The rearrangement joins TRBV9 to TRBJ1-4, with a weak D call TRBD1 (6 bases). From germline, CDR1 is SGDLS and CDR2 YYNGEE. The length of the CDR3 is 16 residues. Trimming pared 4 bases from V and 7 bases from J, leaving 20 bases between. This chain's CDR3 is CASSIAPRPTGEKLFF. The CDR3 bases are TGTGCCAGCAGCATAGCTCCCCGGCCGACAGGTGAAAAACTGTTTTTT.

V usage is TRBV2 and J usage is TRBJ1-2; D uncertain. CDR3 length: 13 residues. Germline CDR1 SNHLY, CDR2 FYNNEI. Deletions cut 4 bases from V and 3 bases from J, with 9 bases between. The CDR3 bases are TGTGCCAGCAGTGTCGAAGCGGACTATGGCTACACCTTC. This translates into CASSVEADYGYTF.

This clone was recorded once. The gene calls are TRBV11-2 and TRBJ2-3, with TRBD2 matching over 12 bases. Germline loops: CDR1 SGHAT, CDR2 FQNNGV. After removal of 5 bases from V and 2 bases from J, the junction contained 5 bases not matched to a gene. The CDR3 has 16 residues. DNA of the CDR3: TGTGCCAGCAGCCACCGACTAGCGGGGGCCACAGATACGCAGTATTTT. It yields the protein CASSHRLAGATDTQYF.

The chain joins TRBV6-1 to TRBJ1-5; no reliable D call. The CDR3 sequence is 15 residues long. CDR1 and CDR2 from the germline V gene are MNHNS and SASEGT. V lost 4 bases and J 0 bases, leaving 10 bases between the germline ends. CDR3 in amino acids: CASSGTANSNQPQHF. As DNA, the CDR3 is TGTGCCAGCAGTGGTACAGCAAATAGCAATCAGCCCCAGCATTTT.

Regarding this clone: The identical CDR3 is also encoded by other nucleotide sequences in the sample. The V gene is TRBV30, the J gene TRBJ1-1, with D possibly being TRBD1 (5 bases). Germline V gives CDR1 GTSNPN, CDR2 SVGIG (reference sequence). The CDR3 length is 14 residues. With 5 bases removed from V and 0 bases from J, the gap between germline ends came to 13 bases. The CDR3 loop reads CAWGVGGMNTEAFF. The CDR3 region has the DNA TGTGCCTGGGGGGTGGGGGGAATGAACACTGAAGCTTTCTTT.

The chain employs TRBV7-9 and TRBJ2-7; the match to TRBD1 covers 7 bases. V gave up 5 bases and J gave up 7 bases; unmatched junction bases: 20. The CDR3 runs to 17 residues. CDR1 is SEHNR, CDR2 FQNEAQ, per germline (reference sequence). CDR3 loop: CASSKLPTRQGVEEQYF. The CDR3 DNA reads TGTGCCAGCAGCAAACTTCCGACTCGACAGGGAGTGGAGGAGCAGTACTTC.

This clone has more than one count but fewer than ten. The chain links TRBV6-5 to TRBJ1-1; 9 bases are shared with TRBD1. J was trimmed by 3 bases and V by 4 bases; bases with no gene match: 6. This CDR3 has 15 amino acids. Germline CDR1 is MNHEY and CDR2 is SVGAGI. In DNA, the CDR3 is TGTGCCAGCAGTTGGGACAGGGTTTCGGACACTGAAGCTTTCTTT. It yields the protein CASSWDRVSDTEAFF.

This chain links TRBV2 with TRBJ1-5, with TRBD1 identical over 10 bases. The germline CDR1 and CDR2 sequences are SNHLY and FYNNEI. This CDR3 contains 15 residues. The V and J ends lost 5 bases and 5 bases, in that order; junction bases with no gene match: 6. The CDR3 spells CASSRDRGHDQPQHF. CDR3 in DNA: TGTGCCAGCAGTAGAGACAGGGGGCATGATCAGCCCCAGCATTTT. Looking up the rest from reference TRBV2 and TRBJ1-5 gives the full variable domain: EPEVTQTPSHQVTQMGQEVILRCVPISNHLYFYWYRQILGQKVEFLVSFYNNEISEKSEIFDDQFSVERPDGSNFTLKIRSTKLEDSAMYFCASSRDRGHDQPQHFGDGTRLSIL.

There are a few counts of this clone. This chain joins TRBV6-1 and TRBJ1-1, with a weak D call TRBD1 (5 bases). Germline-derived CDR1 and CDR2 are MNHNS and SASEGT. CDR3 length: 15 residues. V lost 9 bases, J lost 0 bases, and 17 bases lay in between. CDR3 coding DNA: TGTGCCAGTCTCGGCGGGGCGGTCATGAACACTGAAGCTTTCTTT. It encodes CASLGGAVMNTEAFF.

V is TRBV7-2 and J is TRBJ1-2, with D possibly matching TRBD1 (6 bases). The CDR3 is made up of 14 amino acids. Germline V CDR1 and CDR2: SGHTA, FQGNSA. The germline V and J ends were trimmed by 5 bases and 2 bases, with 12 bases remaining between them. Here the CDR3 reads CASSLRQVNYGYTF. The CDR3 coding sequence is TGTGCCAGCAGCCTAAGACAGGTCAACTATGGCTACACCTTC.

In this sample, this clone turned up a few times. The chain is built from TRBV6-1 and TRBJ1-1; D is possibly TRBD1 (6 bases). The CDR3 spans 12 residues. V lost 11 bases and J lost 3, with 13 bases in between. Germline loops: CDR1 MNHNS, CDR2 SASEGT. The CDR3 DNA sequence: TGTGCCGGGTCGCAGGGGTACACTGAAGCTTTCTTT. It translates to CAGSQGYTEAFF.

The chain couples TRBV9 to TRBJ1-2; TRBD1 aligns across 8 bases. Germline V gives CDR1 SGDLS, CDR2 YYNGEE. This CDR3 has 13 amino acids. Trimming removed 6 bases from V and 2 bases from J; junction bases left unmatched: 3. CDR3 loop: CASTRQGNYGYTF. DNA for the CDR3: TGTGCCAGCACAAGACAGGGGAACTATGGCTACACCTTC. The variable domain in full, with the rest retrieved from reference TRBV9 and TRBJ1-2, is DSGVTQTPKHLITATGQRVTLRCSPRSGDLSVYWYQQSLDQGLQFLIQYYNGEERAKGNILERFSAQQFPDLHSELNLSSLELGDSALYFCASTRQGNYGYTFGSGTRLTVV.

The gene calls are TRBV29-1 and TRBJ2-7; D is perhaps TRBD1 (9 bases). The CDR3 covers 15 residues. Germline V lookup: CDR1 SQVTM, CDR2 ANQGSEA. V gave up 4 bases and J gave up 0 bases, with 16 bases separating them. The CDR3 region has the DNA TGCAGCGTTGTAGCGGGACAGGGACTCTCCTACGAGCAGTACTTC. This codes for CSVVAGQGLSYEQYF.

The chain couples TRBV2 to TRBJ2-5; D not certain. V lost 6 bases to trimming and J lost 0 bases, with 8 bases between them. Germline V gives CDR1 SNHLY, CDR2 FYNNEI. The CDR3 contains 13 residues. The chain's CDR3 is CASSQEDQETQYF. In DNA, the CDR3 is TGTGCCAGCAGCCAAGAGGACCAAGAGACCCAGTACTTC.

The chain recombines TRBV2 with TRBJ2-1, with D perhaps matching TRBD2 (7 bases). The V end was cut by 3 bases, the J end by 2 bases, with 11 bases between. Germline loops: CDR1 SNHLY, CDR2 FYNNEI. The CDR3 runs 15 residues. DNA of the CDR3: TGTGCCAGCAGTGAGGGCGGGGGCCCCTACAATGAGCAGTTCTTC. The encoded protein is CASSEGGGPYNEQFF.

This clone was counted between two and nine times. The rearrangement uses TRBV5-4 and TRBJ2-2; the match to TRBD1 covers 7 bases. The CDR3 consists of 15 residues. Trimming at V came to 4 bases and at J to 2 bases, leaving 5 bases not matched to a gene. CDR1 is SGHNT and CDR2 is YYREEE in the germline V gene (reference sequence). The DNA of the CDR3 is TGTGCCAGCAGCCTGACAGGGTCCAACACCGGGGAGCTGTTTTTT. Residues: CASSLTGSNTGELFF.

The chain employs TRBV9 and TRBJ1-3, with 12 nucleotides matching TRBD1. The germline V gene encodes CDR1 SGDLS and CDR2 YYNGEE. The CDR3 is 16 amino acids. Trimming at V came to 3 bases and at J to 0 bases, leaving 1 base not matched to a gene. This CDR3 reads CASSEGQGASGNTIYF. CDR3 nucleotides: TGTGCCAGCAGCGAGGGACAGGGGGCCTCTGGAAACACCATATATTTT.